Here is one T cell receptor (beta chain) with its context. Its antigen is currently unknown. The record originates from a study of CD8+CD57+ T cells in acquired aplastic anemia. The wider study: Sequencing produced an average of about 9.8 million reads per healthy donor for CD4+ cells. Findings and caveats of the study: Patients did not significantly differ from controls in CD8+ Simpson's diversity.

Investigators profiled TCR beta VDJ and CDR3 from genomic DNA template. TCRdb re-called the reads with MiXCR, one entry per CDR3 protein. Of a few hundred thousand distinct CDR3 sequences in the sample, roughly 64% were seen once. Germline V gene lookup returns CDR1 SNHLY and CDR2 FYNNEI. The CDR3 length is 13 residues. V shed 7 bases and J shed 6 bases, with 16 bases lying between them. The clonotype was recovered from a human donor in good health, serving as a control. Sequenced: sorted CD4+, CD8+, or CD8+CD57+ T cells (not recorded which) from PBMCs. The gene calls are TRBV2 and TRBJ2-7; possible D gene TRBD2, 5 bases. In DNA form, the CDR3 reads TGTGCCAGCACCCAACCGGGGTTCGGCGAGCAGTACTTC. Protein: CASTQPGFGEQYF.